The present T cell receptor beta chain was sequenced within a study of blood T cell repertoires in COVID-19. About the study: Whether acute or convalescent, the COVID-19 samples came from the United States, Italy and Spain. PBMCs, B-cell-depleted T cells, or T cells were the source of the cDNA or gDNA that made up the material.

Measured with immunoSEQ multiplex PCR; TCRdb has only the in-frame clones, and not every one. This table has about 370,000 clones, around 87% appearing once. Trimming left V 5 bases short and J 8 bases short, with 12 bases between. The CDR3 contains 13 residues. Germline-derived CDR1 and CDR2 are ENHRY and SYGVKD. This TCR was sampled from a woman in her thirties with COVID-19, enrolled during active disease. The genes are TRBV10-3 and TRBJ1-4; maybe TRBD1 (6 bases). Specimen: peripheral blood. The CDR3 region has the DNA TGTGCCATCAGTACAGGGCGAAGCGAAAAACTGTTTTTT. As protein: CAISTGRSEKLFF.